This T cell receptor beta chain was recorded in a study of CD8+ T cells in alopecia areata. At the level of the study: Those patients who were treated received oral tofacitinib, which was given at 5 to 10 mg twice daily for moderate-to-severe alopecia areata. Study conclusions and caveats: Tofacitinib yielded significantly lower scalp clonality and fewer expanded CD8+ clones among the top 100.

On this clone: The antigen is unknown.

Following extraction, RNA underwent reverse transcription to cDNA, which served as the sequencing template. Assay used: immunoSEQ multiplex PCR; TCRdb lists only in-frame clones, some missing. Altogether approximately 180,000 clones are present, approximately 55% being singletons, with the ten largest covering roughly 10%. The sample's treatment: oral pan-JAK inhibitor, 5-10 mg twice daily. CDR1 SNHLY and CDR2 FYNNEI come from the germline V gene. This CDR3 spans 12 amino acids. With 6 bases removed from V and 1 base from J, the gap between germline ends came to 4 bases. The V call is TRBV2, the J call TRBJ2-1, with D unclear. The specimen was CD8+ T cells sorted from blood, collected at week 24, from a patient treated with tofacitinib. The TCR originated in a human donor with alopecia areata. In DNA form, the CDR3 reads TGTGCCAGCAGCGCGTCCTACAATGAGCAGTTCTTC. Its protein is CASSASYNEQFF.